Below are 14 T cell receptor beta chains sequenced from a single sample in a study of prognosis after radiotherapy for stage I lung cancer. Genomic DNA was subjected to two-round multiplex PCR for amplification of TCR beta CDR3. Primers targeting each individual TRBV and TRBJ gene were applied in first-round PCR. Each CDR3 protein gets one entry after TCRdb re-called the multiplex PCR reads with MiXCR. The sample yields roughly 29,000 distinct CDR3 sequences, roughly 30% seen once. The specimen was PBMCs, collected before or after stereotactic body radiation therapy (not recorded which). Every receptor here comes from a donor over 45 with non-small cell lung cancer.

This clonotype has more than one count but fewer than ten. V is TRBV5-8 and J is TRBJ1-1; D not certain. Trimming took off 7 bases at V and 1 base at J, with 5 bases between the two ends. In germline, CDR1 is SGHTS, CDR2 YDEGEE. The CDR3 covers 11 residues. CDR3 sequence (DNA): TGTGCCAGCCCCCCGAACACTGAAGCTTTCTTT. It yields the protein CASPPNTEAFF. The full variable domain, with the rest looked up from reference TRBV5-8 and TRBJ1-1, is EAGVTQSPTHLIKTRGQQATLRCSPISGHTSVYWYQQALGLGLQFLLWYDEGEERNRGNFPPRFSGRQFPNYSSELNVNALELEDSALYLCASPPNTEAFFGQGTRLTVV.

Concerning this clonotype: This likely stems from a read error, as it lies one base from a far larger clone. The J gene is TRBJ2-3, the V gene TRBV6-9, with D perhaps TRBD1 or TRBD2 (6 bases each). CDR3 size: 16 residues. V lost 3 bases and J 5 bases, leaving 18 bases between the germline ends. CDR1 and CDR2 (germline): MNHGY, SVAAGI. CDR3 sequence reads: CASSYTAWGAGDTQYF. The DNA for the CDR3 is TGTGCCAGCAGTTACACGGCGTGGGGGGCGGGAGATACGCAGTATTTT.

This clonotype has a count of ten or more. This rearrangement joins TRBV6-1 to TRBJ2-7; D unresolved. The germline V and J ends were trimmed by 8 bases and 5 bases, with 10 bases remaining between them. The CDR3 sequence is 11 residues long. The germline V gene encodes CDR1 MNHNS and CDR2 SASEGT. CDR3 sequence (DNA): TGTGCCAGCCAAGAGGTCAACGAGCAGTACTTC. Protein sequence: CASQEVNEQYF.

This clonotype has just one count. The chain employs TRBV27 and TRBJ2-1, with no clear D. Per the germline V gene, CDR1 is MNHEY and CDR2 is SMNVEV (reference sequence). This CDR3 is built from 13 residues. V lost 3 bases to trimming and J lost 7 bases, with 10 bases between them. The CDR3: CASSFRSRNEQFF. CDR3 sequence (DNA): TGTGCCAGCAGTTTTAGGAGTAGAAATGAGCAGTTCTTC.

This clonotype was seen at least ten times. V is TRBV7-2 and J is TRBJ2-2; tentative D call: TRBD2 (6 bases). The CDR3 has 14 amino acids. V lost 4 bases to trimming and J lost 4 bases, with 10 bases between them. Germline V gene lookup returns CDR1 SGHTA and CDR2 FQGNSA. In DNA, the CDR3 is TGTGCCAGCAGCTCGGGACTCTTCACCGGGGAGCTGTTTTTT. Translating it yields CASSSGLFTGELFF.

In regard to this clonotype: Only one base separates this from a far larger clonotype, so it likely reflects a read error. The chain uses TRBV6-4 and TRBJ2-1, with D possibly TRBD1 on 5 matching bases. The CDR3 runs to 13 residues. Germline assignment: CDR1 MRHNA and CDR2 SNTAGT. The chain's CDR3 is CTSSYWQGNMEFF. The CDR3 DNA reads as TGTACCAGCAGTTACTGGCAGGGAAATATGGAGTTCTTC.

This clonotype was counted between two and nine times. Here the CDR3 DNA reads TGTGCCAGCAGCTTAGGCTATAGTCTAGCGGGGGGGCCGTCCGGGGAGACCCAGTACTTC. It encodes CASSLGYSLAGGPSGETQYF. The gene calls are TRBV7-9 and TRBJ2-5, with TRBD2 identical over 12 bases. V trimming: 1 base; J trimming: 5 bases; junction bases outside the gene matches: 17. The CDR3 runs 20 residues. Germline V gives CDR1 SEHNR, CDR2 FQNEAQ (reference sequence).

Many counts were recorded for this clonotype. V and J are TRBV19 and TRBJ1-5, with TRBD1 matching 9 bases. Trimming took 4 bases from V and 4 from J; bases not matched to a gene: 8. The germline V gene encodes CDR1 LNHDA and CDR2 SQIVND (reference sequence). The CDR3 extends over 16 amino acids. The CDR3 DNA reads as TGTGCCAGTAGTACCCTGGACAGGGGACATAATCAGCCCCAGCATTTT. Amino acid sequence: CASSTLDRGHNQPQHF. Supplemented by reference TRBV19 and TRBJ1-5, the full variable domain reads DGGITQSPKYLFRKEGQNVTLSCEQNLNHDAMYWYRQDPGQGLRLIYYSQIVNDFQKGDIAEGYSVSREKKESFPLTVTSAQKNPTAFYLCASSTLDRGHNQPQHFGDGTRLSIL.

V gene TRBV6-2 or TRBV6-3 combines with J gene TRBJ2-3; D might be TRBD2 (6 bases). V lost 5 bases to trimming and J lost 2 bases, with 20 bases between them. Looked up from germline, CDR1 is MNHEY and CDR2 is SVGEGT. This CDR3 has 17 residues. This CDR3 is CASSGPASVGFTDTQYF. The CDR3, as DNA: TGTGCCAGCAGTGGGCCTGCTAGCGTGGGGTTCACAGATACGCAGTATTTT.

By proportion, this clonotype is medium-sized (0.01 to 0.1%). The chain is built from TRBV19 and TRBJ1-1, with TRBD1 matching over 8 bases. The germline V gene has CDR1 LNHDA and CDR2 SQIVND (reference sequence). Trimming took 5 bases from V and 9 from J; bases not matched to a gene: 5. The CDR3 consists of 12 residues. The CDR3 DNA reads as TGTGCCAGTAGTTCGGACAGGGCTAAAGCTTTCTTT. Its translation is CASSSDRAKAFF.

This clonotype occurred many times. The rearrangement links TRBV30 to TRBJ1-2, with 7 bases aligning to TRBD1. The CDR3 spans 15 residues. Trimming cost V 2 bases and J 6 bases; bases outside gene matches: 12. CDR1 GTSNPN and CDR2 SVGIG come from the germline V gene (reference sequence). CDR3 nucleotides: TGTGCCTGGAGTACGGCGGCAGGGGGTAATGATGGCTACACCTTC. It is translated as CAWSTAAGGNDGYTF.

This rearrangement joins TRBV27 to TRBJ2-1; 9 bases match TRBD2. Trimming at V came to 3 bases and at J to 6 bases, leaving 0 bases not matched to a gene. The germline gives CDR1 MNHEY, CDR2 SMNVEV (reference sequence). The CDR3 runs 13 residues. The CDR3 nucleotides are TGTGCCAGCAGTTTTAGCGGGAGCAATGAGCAGTTCTTC. This sequence encodes CASSFSGSNEQFF.

This clonotype was counted ten times or more. The chain carries TRBV6-1 and TRBJ1-2; TRBD1 aligns across 9 bases. The CDR3 consists of 15 residues. Germline V gene data show CDR1 as MNHNS and CDR2 as SASEGT. Germline trimming cut 6 bases from V and 4 bases from J; bases unmatched to any gene: 9. The CDR3 DNA reads as TGTGCCAGCAGACTCCCCGGGACAGGGACCTATGGCTACACCTTC. Encoded protein: CASRLPGTGTYGYTF.

With respect to this clonotype: A far larger clone lies a single base away; this is likely a read error. V and J are TRBV12-3 or TRBV12-4 and TRBJ2-7; D is unresolved. The CDR3 has 14 residues. The V end lost 6 bases, the J end lost 5 bases, and 17 bases lay between the germline ends. As DNA, the CDR3 is TGTGCCAGCAGCGTAGGGTACGGTTCCGACGAGCAGTACTTC. This sequence encodes CASSVGYGSDEQYF.